This TCR beta chain was sequenced during a study of Graves' ophthalmopathy and Graves' hyperthyroidism. Amplified material comprised TCR beta CDR3 regions derived from RNA transcripts. HTBI-primed RT-PCR formed the first round, and a multiplex PCR formed the second. TCRdb processed the multiplex PCR reads anew with MiXCR; each CDR3 protein has one entry. The table has about 500,000 distinct CDR3 sequences, less than 40% seen once. V lost 2 bases, J lost 5 bases, and 8 bases stayed unmatched. The CDR3 contains 15 residues. Germline V lookup: CDR1 KGHSH, CDR2 LQKENI. The sequenced sample was peripheral blood or thyroid tissue (not recorded which). This TCR came from an adult man with Graves' hyperthyroidism. The chain has TRBV18 and TRBJ2-5; TRBD2 aligns across 7 bases. The DNA of the CDR3 is TGTGCCAGCTCACCAAACAGCGGGATAAAGGAGACCCAGTACTTC. Translating it yields CASSPNSGIKETQYF.